A selection of T cell receptor beta chains follows, all from one sample in a study of blood T cell repertoires in COVID-19. Using immunoSEQ multiplex PCR, the repertoire was profiled, and TCRdb retains in-frame clones only, with some absent. The repertoire consists of 250,000 to 400,000 clones, with approximately 87% occurring once and the leading ten covering roughly 2.9%. Sequencing was carried out using peripheral blood. The receptors were gathered from a young woman with COVID-19, enrolled during active disease. The CDR3 runs from the conserved cysteine through the conserved F or W. The D gene is left open where the match is weak. For some rows the clone size is stated as once, few or many, or as a class when expanded; others skip it.

V gene: TRBV7-9
D gene: NA
clone size: NA
J gene: TRBJ2-7
CDR3 DNA: TGTGCCAGCAGTTCCCCGGGGGTTGGCGAGCAGTACTTC
CDR3 protein: CASSSPGVGEQYF

V gene: TRBV19
D gene: NA
clone size: NA
J gene: TRBJ2-5
CDR3 DNA: TGTGCCAGTAGTATAAACAGGCAAGAGACCCAGTACTTC
CDR3 protein: CASSINRQETQYF

V gene: TRBV3-1/TRBV3-2
D gene: NA
clone size: NA
J gene: TRBJ1-2
CDR3 DNA: TGTGCCAGCAGCCAAGTCGGGAACCCGTGGGACTATGGCTACACCTTC
CDR3 protein: CASSQVGNPWDYGYTF

V gene: TRBV6-1
D gene: NA
clone size: NA
J gene: TRBJ1-1
CDR3 DNA: TGTGCCAGCAGTGAAATCCGGGGGGCTGAAGCTTTCTTT
CDR3 protein: CASSEIRGAEAFF

V gene: TRBV7-2
D gene: TRBD1
clone size: NA
J gene: TRBJ1-5
CDR3 DNA: TGTGCCAGCAGCCGGACAGGCCAGCCCCAGCATTTT
CDR3 protein: CASSRTGQPQHF

V gene: TRBV5-8
D gene: NA
clone size: NA
J gene: TRBJ1-3
CDR3 DNA: TGTGCCAGCAGCTTAGGACAGAAATCTGGAAACACCATATATTTT
CDR3 protein: CASSLGQKSGNTIYF

V gene: TRBV24-1
D gene: TRBD1
clone size: NA
J gene: TRBJ1-2
CDR3 DNA: TGTGCCACCAGTGATTCCTCGCGACAGGGTTGGGGCTACACCTTC
CDR3 protein: CATSDSSRQGWGYTF

V gene: TRBV10-3
D gene: NA
clone size: NA
J gene: TRBJ1-1
CDR3 DNA: TGTGCCATCAGTGACATGAACACTGAAGCTTTCTTT
CDR3 protein: CAISDMNTEAFF

V gene: TRBV28
D gene: NA
clone size: once
J gene: TRBJ1-1
CDR3 DNA: TGTGCCAGCAGTTATTGGACAGCAAGGAACACTGAAGCTTTCTTT
CDR3 protein: CASSYWTARNTEAFF

V gene: TRBV19
D gene: NA
clone size: NA
J gene: TRBJ2-2
CDR3 DNA: TGTGCCACCAAAGGTTCGGCGGACACCGGGGAGCTGTTTTTT
CDR3 protein: CATKGSADTGELFF

V gene: TRBV30
D gene: TRBD1
clone size: NA
J gene: TRBJ2-7
CDR3 DNA: TGTGCCTGGAGGCAGACAGGGAGCTCCTACGAGCAGTACTTC
CDR3 protein: CAWRQTGSSYEQYF

V gene: TRBV10-1
D gene: TRBD1
clone size: once
J gene: TRBJ2-5
CDR3 DNA: TGCGCCAGCAGTGACCCGGGACAGGGGGTGTGGACCCAGTACTTC
CDR3 protein: CASSDPGQGVWTQYF

V gene: TRBV9
D gene: TRBD1
clone size: NA
J gene: TRBJ2-1
CDR3 DNA: TGTGCCAGCAGCGTAGAGGGGGACAGGTGGTATGAGCAGTTCTTC
CDR3 protein: CASSVEGDRWYEQFF

V gene: TRBV5-5
D gene: TRBD1
clone size: NA
J gene: TRBJ2-1
CDR3 DNA: TGTGCCAGCAGTTCAGGGGGCAATCAGTTCTTC
CDR3 protein: CASSSGGNQFF

V gene: TRBV29-1
D gene: TRBD2
clone size: NA
J gene: TRBJ2-2
CDR3 DNA: TGCAGCGTTGAAGGGCTAGCGGGAGATAGCGGGGAGCTGTTTTTT
CDR3 protein: CSVEGLAGDSGELFF

V gene: TRBV11-2
D gene: NA
clone size: NA
J gene: TRBJ2-7
CDR3 DNA: TGTGCCAGCAGCTTCGGTAGTGGAGGGAGCGAGCAGTACTTC
CDR3 protein: CASSFGSGGSEQYF

V gene: TRBV10-3
D gene: TRBD2
clone size: NA
J gene: TRBJ2-1
CDR3 DNA: TGTGCCATCAGTGAGTCGGAGCGGGAGGGTTGGTTCTTC
CDR3 protein: CAISESEREGWFF

V gene: TRBV2
D gene: TRBD1
clone size: NA
J gene: TRBJ2-7
CDR3 DNA: TGTGCCAGCAGGAGGACAGGGATCTACGAGCAGTACTTC
CDR3 protein: CASRRTGIYEQYF

V gene: TRBV7-2
D gene: TRBD2
clone size: NA
J gene: TRBJ2-2
CDR3 DNA: TGTGCCAGCAGCTGGAGCGGGAGCGCTACCGGGGAGCTGTTTTTT
CDR3 protein: CASSWSGSATGELFF

V gene: TRBV7-9
D gene: TRBD1
clone size: NA
J gene: TRBJ2-5
CDR3 DNA: TGTGCCAGCAGCCTAGACAGGGAAGAGACCCAGTACTTC
CDR3 protein: CASSLDREETQYF

V gene: TRBV5-1
D gene: TRBD1
clone size: NA
J gene: TRBJ2-7
CDR3 DNA: TGCGCCAGCAGCTTTGGGACAGTCCGTCCCTACGAGCAGTACTTC
CDR3 protein: CASSFGTVRPYEQYF

V gene: TRBV6-1
D gene: NA
clone size: NA
J gene: TRBJ2-6
CDR3 DNA: TGTGCCAGCAGTGACAAGAGCTCTGGGGCCAACGTCCTGACTTTC
CDR3 protein: CASSDKSSGANVLTF

V gene: TRBV5-6
D gene: TRBD1
clone size: NA
J gene: TRBJ2-5
CDR3 DNA: TGTGCCAGCAGCTTGGTGTCGGCAGGGGGAGACGAGACCCAGTACTTC
CDR3 protein: CASSLVSAGGDETQYF

V gene: TRBV19
D gene: NA
clone size: NA
J gene: TRBJ1-2
CDR3 DNA: TGTGCCAGTAGTGCGACAGTCAACTATGGCTACACCTTC
CDR3 protein: CASSATVNYGYTF

V gene: TRBV29-1
D gene: NA
clone size: NA
J gene: TRBJ1-1
CDR3 DNA: TGCAGCGCCAACTACCTCGGCAGGACAGCGAACACTGAAGCTTTCTTT
CDR3 protein: CSANYLGRTANTEAFF

V gene: TRBV30
D gene: NA
clone size: NA
J gene: TRBJ1-2
CDR3 DNA: TGTGCCTGGAGTGAGGGGACACCTACTGGGGGCTACACCTTC
CDR3 protein: CAWSEGTPTGGYTF

V gene: TRBV10-3
D gene: TRBD2
clone size: NA
J gene: TRBJ2-1
CDR3 DNA: TGTGCCATCAGTCCGGGAGGGTCCTACAATGAGCAGTTCTTC
CDR3 protein: CAISPGGSYNEQFF